The present T cell receptor (beta chain) was sequenced within a study of T cells in Graves' hyperthyroidism and ophthalmopathy. From RNA transcripts, TCR beta CDR3 regions were amplified. A set of HTBI primers served as the primers for a first-round RT-PCR of the TCR CDR3. TCRdb recomputed calls from the multiplex PCR reads with MiXCR, one row per CDR3 protein. The sample has roughly 600,000 distinct CDR3 sequences; more than 12% are singletons. The diagnoses drew upon clinical symptoms, serum thyroxine and TRAb, thyroid ultrasound and orbital computed tomography. PBMCs were derived from roughly 10 ml fresh peripheral blood. Germline V lookup: CDR1 DFQATT, CDR2 SNEGSKA (reference sequence). The trim removed 6 bases at V and 2 bases at J, leaving 6 bases unmatched. This CDR3 has 14 amino acids.

The sequence was collected from a woman between 45 and 65 years old with Graves' ophthalmopathy. Sequences were obtained from blood. The V gene is TRBV20-1, the J gene TRBJ1-1, with 10 bases that match TRBD1. The CDR3 sequence is CSASQTGGNTEAFF. CDR3 DNA sequence: TGCAGTGCAAGCCAGACAGGGGGCAACACTGAAGCTTTCTTT.